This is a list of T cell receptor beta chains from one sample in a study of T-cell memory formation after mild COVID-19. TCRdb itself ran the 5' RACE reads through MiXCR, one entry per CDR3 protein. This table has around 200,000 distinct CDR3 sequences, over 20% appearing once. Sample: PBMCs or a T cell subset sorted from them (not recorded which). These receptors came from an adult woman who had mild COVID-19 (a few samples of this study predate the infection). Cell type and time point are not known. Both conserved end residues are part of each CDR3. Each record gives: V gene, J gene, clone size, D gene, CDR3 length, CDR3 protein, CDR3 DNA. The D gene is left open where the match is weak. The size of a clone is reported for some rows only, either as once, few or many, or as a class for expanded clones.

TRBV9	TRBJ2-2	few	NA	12	CASSHYTGELFF	TGTGCCAGCAGCCACTACACCGGGGAGCTGTTTTTT
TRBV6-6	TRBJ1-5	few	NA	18	CASSFQGGGGEINQPQHF	TGTGCCAGCAGTTTTCAGGGAGGGGGAGGGGAGATCAATCAGCCCCAGCATTTT
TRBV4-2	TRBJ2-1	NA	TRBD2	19	CASSLRLAGVPVSGNEQFF	TGTGCCAGCAGCCTGAGACTAGCGGGAGTCCCGGTCTCAGGGAATGAGCAGTTCTTC
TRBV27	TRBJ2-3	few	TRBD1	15	CASSPEGQFTDTQYF	TGTGCCAGCAGTCCAGAGGGACAGTTCACAGATACGCAGTATTTT
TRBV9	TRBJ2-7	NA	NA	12	CASSGGGYEQYF	TGTGCCAGCTCAGGGGGGGGCTACGAGCAGTACTTC
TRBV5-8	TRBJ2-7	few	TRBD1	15	CASSLGTGALYEQYF	TGTGCCAGCAGCTTAGGGACAGGGGCTTTGTACGAGCAGTACTTC
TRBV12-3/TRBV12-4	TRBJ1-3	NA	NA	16	CASSIHPPGAGNTIYF	TGTGCCAGCAGCATCCACCCGCCGGGGGCTGGAAACACCATATATTTT
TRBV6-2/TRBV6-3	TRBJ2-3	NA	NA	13	CASSSTYTDTQYF	TGTGCCAGCAGTTCGACATATACAGATACGCAGTATTTT
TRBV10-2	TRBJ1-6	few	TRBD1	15	CASSGTGGYNSPLHF	TGCGCCAGCAGTGGGACAGGGGGTTATAATTCACCCCTCCACTTT
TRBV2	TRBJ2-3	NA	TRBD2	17	CASSEGFSGSPPDTQYF	TGTGCCAGCAGTGAAGGATTTAGCGGGAGTCCCCCAGATACGCAGTATTTT
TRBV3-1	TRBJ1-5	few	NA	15	CASSQNDRINQPQHF	TGTGCCAGCAGCCAAAACGACAGGATCAATCAGCCCCAGCATTTT
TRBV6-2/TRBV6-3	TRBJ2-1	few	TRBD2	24	CASSYPLSAPTGALAGGSYNEQFF	TGTGCCAGCAGTTATCCCCTCTCCGCCCCGACAGGGGCACTAGCGGGAGGGTCCTACAATGAGCAGTTCTTC
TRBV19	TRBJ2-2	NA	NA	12	CASNPNTGELFF	TGTGCCAGTAATCCGAACACCGGGGAGCTGTTTTTT
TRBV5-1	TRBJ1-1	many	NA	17	CASSLGFGGRFDTEAFF	TGCGCCAGCAGCTTGGGATTCGGGGGTCGGTTCGACACTGAAGCTTTCTTT
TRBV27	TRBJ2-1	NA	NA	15	CASSLSPLGLNEQFF	TGTGCCAGCAGTCTCTCCCCGCTCGGGTTGAATGAGCAGTTCTTC
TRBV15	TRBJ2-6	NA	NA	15	CATSRDRGGANVLTF	TGTGCCACCAGCAGAGACAGGGGTGGGGCCAACGTCCTGACTTTC
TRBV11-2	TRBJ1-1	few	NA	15	CASSLNPGQNTEAFF	TGTGCCAGCAGCTTAAATCCGGGACAGAACACTGAAGCTTTCTTT
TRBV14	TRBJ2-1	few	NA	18	CASSQESSGRRINNEQFF	TGTGCCAGCAGCCAAGAATCCTCGGGACGCCGGATTAACAATGAGCAGTTCTTC
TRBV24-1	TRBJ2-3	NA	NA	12	CATSDLTNTQYF	TGTGCCACCAGTGATTTGACAAATACGCAGTATTTT
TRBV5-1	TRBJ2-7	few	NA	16	CASSLGDISPVYEQYF	TGCGCCAGCAGCTTGGGGGACATTAGCCCTGTCTACGAGCAGTACTTC
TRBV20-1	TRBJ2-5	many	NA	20	CSARGSGGATLRVIGETQYF	TGCAGTGCTAGAGGCTCTGGGGGAGCGACCCTAAGAGTTATTGGCGAGACCCAGTACTTC
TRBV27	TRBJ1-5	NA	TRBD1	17	CASSLHAPGQLNQPQHF	TGTGCCAGCAGTTTGCACGCGCCGGGACAGCTCAATCAGCCCCAGCATTTT
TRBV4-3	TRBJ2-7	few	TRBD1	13	CASSQAQGDEQYF	TGCGCCAGCAGCCAGGCGCAGGGGGACGAGCAGTACTTC
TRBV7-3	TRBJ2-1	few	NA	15	CASSPGVGVENEQFF	TGTGCCAGCAGCCCAGGGGTAGGGGTAGAGAATGAGCAGTTCTTC
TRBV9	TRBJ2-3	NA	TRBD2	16	CASSVASGGHTDTQYF	TGTGCCAGCAGCGTAGCTAGCGGAGGCCACACAGATACGCAGTATTTT
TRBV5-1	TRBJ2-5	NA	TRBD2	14	CASSPGLAEETQYF	TGCGCCAGCAGCCCGGGACTAGCGGAAGAGACCCAGTACTTC
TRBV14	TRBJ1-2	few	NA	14	CASSQFKRDYGYTF	TGTGCCAGCAGCCAATTCAAGAGGGACTATGGCTACACCTTC
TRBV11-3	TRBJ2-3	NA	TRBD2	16	CASSFTSGNRADTQYF	TGTGCCAGCAGCTTCACTAGCGGGAATCGCGCAGATACGCAGTATTTT
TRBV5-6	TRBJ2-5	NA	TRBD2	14	CASSFGRGFETQYF	TGTGCCAGCAGCTTCGGGAGGGGGTTTGAGACCCAGTACTTC
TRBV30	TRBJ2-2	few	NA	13	CAWTETNTGELFF	TGTGCCTGGACCGAGACGAACACCGGGGAGCTGTTTTTT
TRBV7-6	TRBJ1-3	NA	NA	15	CASSSKDRSGNTIYF	TGTGCCAGCAGCTCCAAGGACCGCTCTGGAAACACCATATATTTT
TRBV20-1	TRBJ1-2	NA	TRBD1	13	CSAPGTGYYGYTF	TGCAGTGCTCCAGGGACAGGGTACTATGGCTACACCTTC
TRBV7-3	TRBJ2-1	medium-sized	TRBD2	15	CASSLGLAGYNEQFF	TGTGCCAGCAGCCTCGGACTAGCGGGGTACAATGAGCAGTTCTTC
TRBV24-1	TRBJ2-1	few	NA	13	CATSDHKLGEQFF	TGTGCCACCAGTGACCACAAGTTAGGTGAGCAGTTCTTC
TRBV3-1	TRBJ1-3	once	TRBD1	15	CASSQPGQGDDTIYF	TGTGCCAGCAGCCAACCGGGACAGGGAGATGACACCATATATTTT
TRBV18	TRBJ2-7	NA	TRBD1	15	CASSPPDRPYYEQYF	TGTGCCAGCTCACCACCGGACAGGCCCTACTACGAGCAGTACTTC
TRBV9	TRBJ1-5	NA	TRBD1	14	CASSDTTGPWPQHF	TGTGCCAGCAGCGACACGACAGGGCCGTGGCCCCAGCATTTT
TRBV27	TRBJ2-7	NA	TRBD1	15	CASSFGDSGTYEQYF	TGTGCCAGCAGTTTTGGGGACAGTGGCACCTACGAGCAGTACTTC
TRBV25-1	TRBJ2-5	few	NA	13	CASSETDPDTQYF	TGTGCCAGCAGTGAAACGGACCCGGATACCCAGTACTTC
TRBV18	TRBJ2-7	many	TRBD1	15	CASSYGQGASYEQYF	TGTGCCAGCTCTTATGGACAGGGGGCATCCTACGAGCAGTACTTC
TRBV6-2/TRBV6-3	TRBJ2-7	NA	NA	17	CASRPLLVSGVSYEQYF	TGTGCCAGCAGACCCTTACTCGTATCAGGGGTCTCCTACGAGCAGTACTTC
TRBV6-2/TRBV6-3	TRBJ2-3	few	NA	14	CASSYGRVTDTQYF	TGTGCCAGCAGTTACGGGCGAGTAACAGATACGCAGTATTTT
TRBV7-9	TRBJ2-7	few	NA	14	CASSSPLLGNEQYF	TGTGCCAGCAGCTCCCCCCTTTTAGGGAACGAGCAGTACTTC
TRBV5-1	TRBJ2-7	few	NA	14	CASSLEEMGYEQYF	TGCGCCAGCAGCTTGGAAGAGATGGGTTACGAGCAGTACTTC
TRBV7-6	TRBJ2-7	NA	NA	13	CASSLSWSYEQYF	TGTGCCAGCAGCTTAAGCTGGTCCTACGAGCAGTACTTC
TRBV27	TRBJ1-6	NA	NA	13	CASSLSGVSPLHF	TGTGCCAGCAGTTTATCCGGGGTTTCACCCCTCCACTTT
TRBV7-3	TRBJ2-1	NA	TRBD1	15	CASSSRDSHYNEQFF	TGTGCCAGCAGCTCCCGGGACAGCCATTACAATGAGCAGTTCTTC
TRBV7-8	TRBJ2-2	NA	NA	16	CASSAPRGLDTGELFF	TGTGCCAGCAGCGCCCCGCGGGGTTTGGACACCGGGGAGCTGTTTTTT
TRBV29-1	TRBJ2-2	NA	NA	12	CSGFGGTGELFF	TGCAGCGGATTCGGAGGGACCGGGGAGCTGTTTTTT
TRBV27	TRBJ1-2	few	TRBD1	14	CASSLGQGLYGYTF	TGTGCCAGCAGTTTGGGACAGGGGCTCTATGGCTACACCTTC
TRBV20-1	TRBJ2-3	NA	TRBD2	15	CSARFSGGASDTQYF	TGCAGTGCTCGATTTAGCGGGGGGGCCTCAGATACGCAGTATTTT
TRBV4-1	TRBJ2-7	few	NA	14	CASSGDPVNTEQYF	TGCGCCAGCAGCGGAGACCCCGTAAATACCGAGCAGTACTTC
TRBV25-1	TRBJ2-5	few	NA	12	CASSGGLGAQYF	TGTGCCAGCAGTGGTGGGCTTGGGGCCCAGTACTTC
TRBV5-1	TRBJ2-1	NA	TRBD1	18	CASSLVQGARVRDNEQFF	TGCGCCAGCAGCTTGGTACAGGGGGCTCGGGTACGGGACAATGAGCAGTTCTTC